Here is one T cell receptor beta chain with its context. Its antigen is not identified. The donors comprised healthy bone marrow donors. The data originate from a study of cytomegalovirus exposure and HLA in healthy donors. The CDR3 covers 15 residues. Germline V lookup: CDR1 SGHTA, CDR2 FQGNSA. J was trimmed by 6 bases and V by 4 bases; bases with no gene match: 7. Whole-study results and caveats: V- and J-gene trimming of TCR beta was linked (in a later analysis) to a missense DCLRE1C variant.

The primer mix had 60 Vbeta and 13 Jbeta primers. Libraries were prepared by immunoSEQ multiplex PCR; TCRdb keeps only in-frame clonotypes and omits some of them. The sample includes roughly 130,000 clones, 82% of them seen just once. Sequencing was carried out using PBMCs. The TCR comes from a boy younger than 18 in good health and CMV-seronegative. The chain combines TRBV7-2 with TRBJ1-2; TRBD1 agrees at 11 bases. CDR3 in DNA: TGTGCCAGCAGCTCCGGACAGGGGGCGCGGGATGGCTACACCTTC. Translated: CASSSGQGARDGYTF.